This T cell receptor (beta chain) is from a study of blood T cell repertoires in COVID-19. Overall study context: The United States, Italy and Spain supplied acute and convalescent COVID-19 samples. T cells, B-cell-depleted T cells, or PBMCs supplied cDNA or gDNA.

The ends lost 4 bases at V and 6 bases at J; junction bases unmatched: 11. The length of the CDR3 is 15 residues. The germline CDR1 and CDR2 sequences are SGDLS and YYNGEE. The authors' processing: Reference gene primers were amplified, and this amplification served to estimate nucleated cell counts. Clones were sequenced by immunoSEQ multiplex PCR, and TCRdb holds only the in-frame ones, with some missing. V, J and clone size are those of that table, while D and trimming were read from the DNA. Here the sample spans 160,000 or so clones, roughly 87% being singletons. The sequencing input was peripheral blood. The clonotype was recovered from a woman aged 60 to 75 who had recovered from COVID-19. V and J are TRBV9 and TRBJ2-5; 8 bases agree with TRBD1. As DNA, the CDR3 is TGTGCCAGCAGCCCCGCCCCAGGGGGCATGCAGACCCAGTACTTC. Its protein is CASSPAPGGMQTQYF.